Shown below are 4 T cell receptor beta chains from a single sample sequenced in a study of control samples from healthy donors and cancer patients. Sequencing used immunoSEQ multiplex PCR; TCRdb keeps in-frame clones, though not all of them. The sample has 150,000 to 200,000 clones; almost 90% are singletons. The sample comprised blood. These receptors were collected from a man aged 18-30 years in good health.

V usage is TRBV7-9 and J usage is TRBJ1-1; possible D gene TRBD1, 5 bases. V gave up 2 bases and J gave up 3 bases, with 7 bases separating them. CDR1 is SEHNR, CDR2 FQNEAQ, per germline (reference sequence). The CDR3 is made up of 13 amino acids. The chain's CDR3 is CASSLQGDTEAFF. In nucleotides, the CDR3 is TGTGCCAGCAGCTTACAAGGGGACACTGAAGCTTTCTTT.

This clone was counted only a few times. J is TRBJ2-3 and V is TRBV20-1; D remains unclear. The germline V gene has CDR1 DFQATT and CDR2 SNEGSKA (reference sequence). This CDR3 region has 11 residues. Trimming pared 7 bases from V and 6 bases from J, leaving 11 bases between. The CDR3 is CSGARWDTQYF. The CDR3 nucleotides are TGCAGTGGAGCGAGATGGGATACGCAGTATTTT.

The chain recombines TRBV27 with TRBJ2-2; D perhaps matches TRBD1 (6 bases). CDR3 length: 14 amino acids. Trimming took off 2 bases at V and 7 bases at J, with 11 bases between the two ends. Germline-derived CDR1 and CDR2 are MNHEY and SMNVEV (reference sequence). The DNA of the CDR3 is TGTGCCAGCAGTTTACTGGGGGCGATCGGGGAGCTGTTTTTT. It encodes CASSLLGAIGELFF.

This clone was counted once. The chain uses TRBV6-5 and TRBJ1-5; D unresolved. Trimming pared 6 bases from V and 6 bases from J, leaving 15 bases between. Germline CDR1 is MNHEY and CDR2 is SVGAGI. The CDR3 contains 14 residues. As DNA, the CDR3 is TGTGCCAGCAGCCTCCGGGGTTTGGGTCAGCCCCAGCATTTT. Translation: CASSLRGLGQPQHF.